The 15 T cell receptor beta chains below were found in one sample sequenced in a study of blood T cell repertoires in COVID-19. Data came from immunoSEQ multiplex PCR; TCRdb stores just in-frame clones and leaves some out. Of about 330,000 clones listed, 88% are singletons. The sequencing input was peripheral blood. These receptors were taken from a woman aged 45 to 65 with active or convalescent COVID-19.

The chain is built from TRBV5-1 and TRBJ2-3, with TRBD1 matching over 7 bases. This CDR3 comprises 15 residues. V dropped 4 bases and J dropped 1; count of bases not matched to a gene: 6. CDR1 is SGHRS, CDR2 YFSETQ, per germline. CDR3 region: CASSPFGTGTDTQYF. The CDR3 DNA reads as TGCGCCAGCAGCCCATTTGGGACAGGCACAGATACGCAGTATTTT.

The V gene is TRBV6-1, the J gene TRBJ1-2; a possible D gene is TRBD1 (5 bases). The germline CDR1 and CDR2 sequences are MNHNS and SASEGT. This CDR3 is 15 amino acids long. V lost 2 bases and J lost 2, with 12 bases in between. The CDR3 region has the DNA TGTGCCAGCAGTGAATCCGGACACCCCAACTATGGCTACACCTTC. This encodes CASSESGHPNYGYTF.

The chain couples TRBV7-2 to TRBJ1-5; D is perhaps TRBD1 (6 bases). V lost 5 bases to trimming and J lost 0 bases, with 14 bases between them. CDR1 and CDR2 from the germline V gene are SGHTA and FQGNSA. The CDR3 is 16 residues long. The CDR3 loop reads CASSPGGGASNQPQHF. DNA of the CDR3: TGTGCCAGCAGCCCCGGTGGGGGGGCTAGCAATCAGCCCCAGCATTTT.

V gene TRBV29-1 combines with J gene TRBJ2-1, with 7 bases fitting TRBD2. Germline values: CDR1 SQVTM, CDR2 ANQGSEA. The ends lost 6 bases at V and 4 bases at J; junction bases unmatched: 6. The CDR3 runs 13 residues. CDR3 DNA sequence: TGCAGCGTGCCCCTAGCGGCTTACAATGAGCAGTTCTTC. Translated, it gives CSVPLAAYNEQFF.

The genes are TRBV6-6 and TRBJ2-1; 8 nucleotides match TRBD1. V lost 6 bases to trimming and J lost 0 bases; unmatched junction nucleotides: 4. The CDR3 loop spans 15 amino acids. The germline gives CDR1 MNHNY, CDR2 SVGAGI (reference sequence). CDR3 sequence reads: CASSRQGSSYNEQFF. The CDR3 coding sequence is TGTGCCAGCAGCCGACAGGGGAGCTCCTACAATGAGCAGTTCTTC.

CDR3 region: CASSLELAQETQYF. DNA for the CDR3: TGTGCCAGCAGCTTAGAACTAGCGCAAGAGACCCAGTACTTC. The rearrangement uses TRBV7-9 and TRBJ2-5, with 7 nucleotides matching TRBD2. Trimming cost V 1 base and J 2 bases; bases outside gene matches: 1. CDR3 length: 14 amino acids. The germline gives CDR1 SEHNR, CDR2 FQNEAQ (reference sequence).

The chain employs TRBV11-2 and TRBJ1-5; D remains unclear. Germline V lookup: CDR1 SGHAT, CDR2 FQNNGV. The V gene lost 0 bases and the J gene lost 12 bases, with 15 bases spanning the gap. The CDR3 has 14 amino acids. For the CDR3, the DNA is TGTGCCAGCAGCTTAGATGGGAGGGCCGAAGACCAGCATTTT. Protein sequence: CASSLDGRAEDQHF. Drawing the rest from reference TRBV11-2 and TRBJ1-5, the complete variable domain is EAGVAQSPRYKIIEKRQSVAFWCNPISGHATLYWYQQILGQGPKLLIQFQNNGVVDDSQLPKDRFSAERLKGVDSTLKIQPAKLEDSAVYLCASSLDGRAEDQHFGDGTRLSIL.

The chain joins TRBV4-3 to TRBJ2-2, with 12 bases matching TRBD2. J gave up 6 bases and V 1 base, and 6 bases lay outside the gene matches. The germline V gene has CDR1 LGHNA and CDR2 YSLEER. The CDR3 spans 17 residues. As DNA, the CDR3 is TGCGCCAGCAGCCAAGTTGTCGCTAGCGGGGGGGCCGGGGAGCTGTTTTTT. Translation: CASSQVVASGGAGELFF.

CDR3 DNA: TGTGCCAGCACGGGCTTCAGTTACAGGGAGAATGGCTACACCTTC. Translated, it gives CASTGFSYRENGYTF. The V call is TRBV28, the J call TRBJ1-2, with D possibly TRBD1 on 6 matching bases. Trimming cost V 7 bases and J 6 bases, with 21 bases left between them. This CDR3 has 15 amino acids. Germline loops: CDR1 MDHEN, CDR2 SYDVKM.

The chain combines TRBV7-9 with TRBJ2-5, with 9 bases fitting TRBD1. Germline trimming cut 5 bases from V and 4 bases from J; bases unmatched to any gene: 17. The length of the CDR3 is 18 residues. Germline lookup yields CDR1 SEHNR and CDR2 FQNEAQ (reference sequence). The CDR3 loop is CASSPRGTGLVGGETQYF. The CDR3 DNA follows: TGTGCCAGCAGCCCTCGGGGGACAGGGCTCGTCGGTGGAGAGACCCAGTACTTC.

The chain carries TRBV4-1 and TRBJ1-2, with D possibly being TRBD1 (6 bases). V gave up 0 bases and J gave up 5 bases, with 16 bases separating them. CDR1 is MGHRA and CDR2 is YSYEKL in the germline V gene. CDR3 length equals 16 residues. The CDR3, as DNA: TGCGCCAGCAGCCAAGATCGAATCGTAGGACAGTATGGCTACACCTTC. Its protein product is CASSQDRIVGQYGYTF.

CDR3 sequence (DNA): TGCGCCAGCAGCTTACAGGGACGGAGCTCTGGAAACACCATATATTTT. This translates into CASSLQGRSSGNTIYF. J is TRBJ1-3 and V is TRBV5-1, with D possibly matching TRBD1 (6 bases). The CDR3 contains 16 residues. Germline values: CDR1 SGHRS, CDR2 YFSETQ. V was clipped by 2 bases and J by 0 bases, with 12 bases between them.

V gene TRBV7-9 combines with J gene TRBJ2-7, with 9 bases that match TRBD1. Trimming removed 5 bases from V and 5 bases from J; junction bases left unmatched: 10. CDR3 size: 15 residues. Germline V gene data show CDR1 as SEHNR and CDR2 as FQNEAQ (reference sequence). The CDR3 here is CASSKPGDRVDEQYF. CDR3 nucleotides: TGTGCCAGCAGCAAACCTGGGGACAGGGTCGACGAGCAGTACTTC.

J is TRBJ2-4 and V is TRBV25-1, with a weak D call TRBD1 (6 bases). This CDR3 spans 17 amino acids. In germline, CDR1 is MGHDK, CDR2 SYGVNS. Trimming shortened V by 10 bases and J by 0 bases, and 22 bases separated the two germline ends. The CDR3 nucleotides read TGTGCCAACGATTGGCTGACAGGTCTTCTAGCCAAAAACATTCAGTACTTC. Translated: CANDWLTGLLAKNIQYF.

The V call is TRBV5-1, the J call TRBJ2-1; TRBD2 is a possible D gene (5 bases). CDR3 size: 14 residues. The ends were cut back, 2 bases at V and 2 bases at J, with 8 bases in the middle. In germline, CDR1 is SGHRS, CDR2 YFSETQ. The CDR3 region has the DNA TGCGCCAGCAGCTTAGAGGGAACCTACAATGAGCAGTTCTTC. Translating gives CASSLEGTYNEQFF.